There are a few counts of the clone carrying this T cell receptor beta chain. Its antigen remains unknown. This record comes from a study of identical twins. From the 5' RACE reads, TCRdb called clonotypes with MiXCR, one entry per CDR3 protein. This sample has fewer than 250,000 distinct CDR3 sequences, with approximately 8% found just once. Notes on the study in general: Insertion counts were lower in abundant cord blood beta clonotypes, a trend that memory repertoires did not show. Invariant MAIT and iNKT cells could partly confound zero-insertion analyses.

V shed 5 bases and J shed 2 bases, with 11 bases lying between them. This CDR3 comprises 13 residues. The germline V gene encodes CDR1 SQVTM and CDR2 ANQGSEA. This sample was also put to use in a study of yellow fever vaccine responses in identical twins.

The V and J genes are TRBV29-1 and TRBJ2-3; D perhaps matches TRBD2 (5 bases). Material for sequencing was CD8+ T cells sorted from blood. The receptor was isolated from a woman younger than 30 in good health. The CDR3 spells CSVLLAFTDTQYF. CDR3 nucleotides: TGCAGCGTTCTTTTAGCGTTCACAGATACGCAGTATTTT.